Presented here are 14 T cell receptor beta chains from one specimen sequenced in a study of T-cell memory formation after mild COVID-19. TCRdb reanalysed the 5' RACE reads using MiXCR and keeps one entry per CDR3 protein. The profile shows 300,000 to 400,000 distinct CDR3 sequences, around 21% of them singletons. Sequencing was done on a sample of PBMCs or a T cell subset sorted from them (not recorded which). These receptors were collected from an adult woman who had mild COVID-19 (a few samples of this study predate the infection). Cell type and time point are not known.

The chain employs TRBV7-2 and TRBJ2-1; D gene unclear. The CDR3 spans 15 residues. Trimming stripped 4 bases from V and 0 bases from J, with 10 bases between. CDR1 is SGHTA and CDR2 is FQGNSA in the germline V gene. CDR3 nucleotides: TGTGCCAGCAGCTCTAAGGGTAGCTCCTACAATGAGCAGTTCTTC. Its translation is CASSSKGSSYNEQFF.

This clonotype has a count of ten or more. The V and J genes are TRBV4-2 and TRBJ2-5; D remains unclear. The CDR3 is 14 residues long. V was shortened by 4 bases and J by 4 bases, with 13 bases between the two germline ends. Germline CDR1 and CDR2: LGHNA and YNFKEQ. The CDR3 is CASSPTGWGETQYF. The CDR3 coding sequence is TGTGCCAGCAGCCCCACCGGGTGGGGAGAGACCCAGTACTTC.

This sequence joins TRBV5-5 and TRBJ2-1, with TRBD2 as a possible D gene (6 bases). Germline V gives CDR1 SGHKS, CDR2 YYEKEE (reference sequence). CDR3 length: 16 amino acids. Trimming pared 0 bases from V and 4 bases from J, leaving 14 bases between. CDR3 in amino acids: CASSLAISGAYNEQFF. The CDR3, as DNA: TGTGCCAGCAGCTTGGCGATTAGCGGAGCTTACAATGAGCAGTTCTTC.

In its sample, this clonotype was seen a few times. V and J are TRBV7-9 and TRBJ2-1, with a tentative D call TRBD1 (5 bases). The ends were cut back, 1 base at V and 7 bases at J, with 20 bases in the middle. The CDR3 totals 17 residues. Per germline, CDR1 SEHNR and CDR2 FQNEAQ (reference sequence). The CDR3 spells CASSLGGYQINRNEQFF. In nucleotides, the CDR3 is TGTGCCAGCAGCTTAGGTGGCTACCAGATCAACAGGAATGAGCAGTTCTTC.

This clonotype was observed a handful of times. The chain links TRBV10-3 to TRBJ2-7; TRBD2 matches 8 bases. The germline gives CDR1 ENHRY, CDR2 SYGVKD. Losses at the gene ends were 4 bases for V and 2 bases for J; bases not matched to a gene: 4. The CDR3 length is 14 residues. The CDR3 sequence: CAISATSGTYEQYF. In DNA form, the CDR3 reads TGTGCCATCAGTGCAACTAGCGGAACCTACGAGCAGTACTTC.

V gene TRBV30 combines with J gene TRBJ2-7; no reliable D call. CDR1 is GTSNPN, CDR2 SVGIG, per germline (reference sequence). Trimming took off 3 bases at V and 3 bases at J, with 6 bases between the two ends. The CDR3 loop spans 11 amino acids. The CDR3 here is CAWRTDYEQYF. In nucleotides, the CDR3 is TGTGCCTGGAGGACCGACTACGAGCAGTACTTC.

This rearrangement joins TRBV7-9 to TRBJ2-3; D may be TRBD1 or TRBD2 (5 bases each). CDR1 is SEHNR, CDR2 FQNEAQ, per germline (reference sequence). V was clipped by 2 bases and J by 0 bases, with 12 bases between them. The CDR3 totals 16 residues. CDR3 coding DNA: TGTGCCAGCAGCTTAACCCTGGGGGTTAGCACAGATACGCAGTATTTT. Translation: CASSLTLGVSTDTQYF.

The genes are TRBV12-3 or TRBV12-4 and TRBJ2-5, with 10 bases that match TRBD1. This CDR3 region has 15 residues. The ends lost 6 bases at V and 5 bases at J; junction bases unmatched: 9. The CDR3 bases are TGTGCCAGCAGCCGGGACAGGGGTGCTGAGGAGACCCAGTACTTC. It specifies CASSRDRGAEETQYF.

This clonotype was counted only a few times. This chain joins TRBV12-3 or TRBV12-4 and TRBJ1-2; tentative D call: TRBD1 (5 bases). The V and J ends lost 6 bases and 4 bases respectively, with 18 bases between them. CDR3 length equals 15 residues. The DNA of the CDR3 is TGTGCCAGCAGACCTCCCTCCGGGGCGTCCTATGGCTACACCTTC. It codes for CASRPPSGASYGYTF.

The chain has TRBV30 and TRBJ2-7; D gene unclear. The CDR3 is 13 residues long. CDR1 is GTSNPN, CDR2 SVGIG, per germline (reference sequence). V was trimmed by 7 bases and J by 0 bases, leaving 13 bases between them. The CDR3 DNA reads TGTGCCTCGGTCCCCAGCAGCTCCTACGAGCAGTACTTC. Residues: CASVPSSSYEQYF.

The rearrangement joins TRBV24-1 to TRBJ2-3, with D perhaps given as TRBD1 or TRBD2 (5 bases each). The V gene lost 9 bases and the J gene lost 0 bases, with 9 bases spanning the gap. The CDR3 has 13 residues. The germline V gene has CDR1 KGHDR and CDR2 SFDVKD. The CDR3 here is CATSRDSTDTQYF. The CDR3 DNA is TGTGCCACCTCTCGGGACAGCACAGATACGCAGTATTTT.

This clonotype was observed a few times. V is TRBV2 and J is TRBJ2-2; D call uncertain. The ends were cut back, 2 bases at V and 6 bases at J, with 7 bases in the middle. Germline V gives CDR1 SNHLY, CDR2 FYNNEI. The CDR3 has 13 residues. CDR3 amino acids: CASSEQVPGELFF. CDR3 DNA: TGTGCCAGCAGTGAACAGGTCCCCGGGGAGCTGTTTTTT.

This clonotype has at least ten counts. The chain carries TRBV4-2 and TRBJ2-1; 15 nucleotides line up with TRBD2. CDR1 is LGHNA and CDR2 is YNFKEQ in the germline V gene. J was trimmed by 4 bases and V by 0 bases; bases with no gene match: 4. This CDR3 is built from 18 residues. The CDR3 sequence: CASSQDPGLAGGYNEQFF. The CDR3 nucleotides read TGTGCCAGCAGCCAAGATCCGGGACTAGCGGGAGGATACAATGAGCAGTTCTTC.

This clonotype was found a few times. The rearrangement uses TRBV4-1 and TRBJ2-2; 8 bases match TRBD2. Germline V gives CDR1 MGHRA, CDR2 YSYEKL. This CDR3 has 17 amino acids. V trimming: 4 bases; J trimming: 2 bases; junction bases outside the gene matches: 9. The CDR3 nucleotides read TGCGCCAGCAGCCCGGGGGGCGGGAGGCTCAACACCGGGGAGCTGTTTTTT. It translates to CASSPGGGRLNTGELFF.